The 5 T cell receptor beta chains below were found in one sample sequenced in a study of blood T cell repertoires in COVID-19. Libraries were prepared by immunoSEQ multiplex PCR; TCRdb keeps only in-frame clonotypes and omits some of them. The sample records around 26,000 clones, 92% being singletons. Sample: peripheral blood. The receptors originated from an older man with active COVID-19.

The V and J genes are TRBV19 and TRBJ1-4; no definite D call. The V gene lost 5 bases and the J gene lost 5 bases, with 12 bases spanning the gap. The germline V gene has CDR1 LNHDA and CDR2 SQIVND (reference sequence). This CDR3 is 14 amino acids long. The CDR3 nucleotides are TGTGCCAGTAGTTCGGCTCTGGGCAATGAAAAACTGTTTTTT. It is translated as CASSSALGNEKLFF.

The chain joins TRBV5-4 to TRBJ2-5; TRBD2 matches at 10 bases. The length of the CDR3 is 14 residues. Germline CDR1 SGHNT, CDR2 YYREEE (reference sequence). The V and J ends lost 2 bases and 9 bases, in that order; junction bases with no gene match: 7. The CDR3 nucleotides are TGTGCCAGCAGCTTCGTAGCGGGAGGCGCGGCCCAGTACTTC. As protein: CASSFVAGGAAQYF.

CDR3 sequence reads: CASNIRDSQSPLHF. The CDR3 nucleotides read TGTGCCAGCAATATCCGGGACAGTCAGTCACCCCTCCACTTT. The rearrangement links TRBV6-5 to TRBJ1-6, with 7 bases identical to TRBD1. The V and J ends lost 7 bases and 10 bases, in that order; junction bases with no gene match: 10. Germline CDR1 and CDR2: MNHEY and SVGAGI. The CDR3 is made up of 14 amino acids.

The chain has TRBV15 and TRBJ2-7; 8 positions match TRBD2. The CDR3 totals 14 residues. The J segment lost 3 bases and the V segment lost 0 bases, leaving 1 base of the junction unmatched. The V gene's germline CDR1 is LNHNV and CDR2 YYDKDF (reference sequence). Here the CDR3 DNA reads TGTGCCACCAGCAGAGATCGGGGGGGCTACGAGCAGTACTTC. It is translated as CATSRDRGGYEQYF.

The chain joins TRBV20-1 to TRBJ2-5; D is undetermined. This CDR3 spans 14 amino acids. Germline V gives CDR1 DFQATT, CDR2 SNEGSKA (reference sequence). V was clipped by 3 bases and J by 0 bases, with 11 bases between them. In DNA, the CDR3 is TGCAGTGCTAGTGCTCGCAGGTACCAAGAGACCCAGTACTTC. It codes for CSASARRYQETQYF.